The T cell receptor beta chain under discussion was sequenced for a study of T-cell reconstitution after alpha-beta-depleted transplantation in children. Preparation of the TCRbeta library was carried out with unique molecular identifiers. TCRdb re-called the PCR reads through MiXCR, storing one row per CDR3 protein. This sample has 240,000 or so distinct CDR3 sequences, with 6.5% to 10% found just once. Study-wide points: Several hundred rapidly expanded clones from non-depleted graft cells reportedly supplied alpha-beta T cells about two months post-transplant. Where some patients showed high TCRbeta diversity at day 60, it came from recipient T cells and thymic progenitors that had survived. At one year after transplant, newly produced T cells mostly accounted for T-cell counts and diversity.

This clonotype was detected many times. Antigen unknown. Sequencing used PBMCs, mostly from graft donor cells, obtained 180 days after TCRalphabeta/CD19-depleted stem cell transplant. This sequence was found in a male patient between 5 and 17 years old who had a stem cell transplant for acute lymphoblastic leukemia, so the T cells may come from the graft donor.

The CDR3 spells CASRDTGELFF. The CDR3 DNA is TGTGCCAGCAGGGACACCGGGGAGCTGTTTTTT. The chain couples TRBV6-2 or TRBV6-3 to TRBJ2-2, with unresolved D. This CDR3 comprises 11 residues. Germline V CDR1 and CDR2: MNHEY, SVGEGT. Trimming pared 6 bases from V and 3 bases from J, leaving 2 bases between.